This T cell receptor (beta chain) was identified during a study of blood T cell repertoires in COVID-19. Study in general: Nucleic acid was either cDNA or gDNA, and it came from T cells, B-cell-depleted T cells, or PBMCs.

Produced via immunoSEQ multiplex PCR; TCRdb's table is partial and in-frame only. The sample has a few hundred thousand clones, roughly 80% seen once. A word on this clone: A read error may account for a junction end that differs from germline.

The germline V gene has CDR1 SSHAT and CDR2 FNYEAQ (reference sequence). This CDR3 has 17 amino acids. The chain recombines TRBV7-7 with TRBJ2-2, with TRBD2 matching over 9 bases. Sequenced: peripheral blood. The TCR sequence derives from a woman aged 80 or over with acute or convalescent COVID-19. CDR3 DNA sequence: TGTGCTAGCAGCTTAGGGGCAGCGGGAGGTGCCACCGGGGAGCTGTTTTTT. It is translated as CASSLGAAGGATGELFF. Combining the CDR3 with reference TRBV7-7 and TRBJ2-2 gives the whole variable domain GAGVSQSPRYKVTKRGQDVTLRCDPISSHATLYWYQQALGQGPEFLTYFNYEAQPDKSGLPSDRFSAERPEGSISTLTIQRTEQRDSAMYRCASSLGAAGGATGELFFGEGSRLTVL.